This paragraph reports one T cell receptor (beta chain). The antigen is unknown. This entry comes from a study of T cells in Graves' hyperthyroidism and ophthalmopathy. Overall study results and limits: Median prediction lead before ophthalmopathy onset was 5 to 7 months with the model.

Researchers amplified the TCR beta CDR3 regions from RNA transcripts. HTBI primers were used for first-round RT-PCR of the TCR CDR3. TCRdb independently ran MiXCR on the multiplex PCR reads; one entry per CDR3 protein. The sample includes about 400,000 distinct CDR3 sequences, about 16% of them seen just once. The definition of stable Graves' hyperthyroidism was no ophthalmopathy progression within 18 months. Patients aged 18 to 65 had newly diagnosed hyperthyroidism that had lasted under 2 months. The CDR3 covers 12 residues. V was clipped by 11 bases and J by 4 bases; unmatched bases: 7. Germline CDR1 reads ENHRY; CDR2 reads SYGVKD.

Sequenced: blood. This TCR was recovered from a woman younger than 45 with Graves' hyperthyroidism. The chain joins TRBV10-3 to TRBJ1-2; 7 nucleotides match TRBD1. CDR3 loop: CAVGTDIYGYTF. As DNA, the CDR3 is TGTGCCGTCGGGACAGACATCTATGGCTACACCTTC.